Below are 19 T cell receptor beta chains sequenced from a single sample in a study of T cell responses to AZD1222 COVID-19 vaccine. Assay used: immunoSEQ multiplex PCR; TCRdb lists only in-frame clones, some missing. The table shows 85,000 or so clones, with more than 80% occurring only once. Sequenced material: peripheral blood, taken on day 0 of AZD1222 vaccination. The source is an adult in good health.

This sequence joins TRBV30 and TRBJ1-2, with no clear D. The germline gives CDR1 GTSNPN, CDR2 SVGIG (reference sequence). V dropped 0 bases and J dropped 8 bases, with 16 bases sitting between them. The CDR3 length is 14 residues. The CDR3 spells CAWSVKARPYGYTF. The DNA of the CDR3 is TGTGCCTGGAGTGTGAAGGCCCGACCCTACGGCTACACCTTC.

The chain is built from TRBV6-2 or TRBV6-3 and TRBJ2-7; 7 bases agree with TRBD2. With V trimmed by 1 base and J by 4 bases, 1 base remained unmatched. The CDR3 has 13 amino acids. Germline-derived CDR1 and CDR2 are MNHEY and SVGEGT. CDR3 nucleotides: TGTGCCAGCAGTTACTACGGGGGGTACGAGCAGTACTTC. It codes for CASSYYGGYEQYF.

This chain connects TRBV19 to TRBJ2-1; D is unresolved. This CDR3 region has 17 residues. Trimming removed 3 bases from V and 0 bases from J, with 15 bases in between. The germline V gene has CDR1 LNHDA and CDR2 SQIVND (reference sequence). In DNA, the CDR3 is TGTGCCAGTAGTATCGGTGACTCAGATTACTCCTACAATGAGCAGTTCTTC. Translation gives CASSIGDSDYSYNEQFF.

The chain uses TRBV29-1 and TRBJ1-2; the D gene is possibly TRBD1 (6 bases). V lost 7 bases and J lost 4, with 22 bases in between. In germline, CDR1 is SQVTM, CDR2 ANQGSEA. The CDR3 runs 15 residues. As DNA, the CDR3 is TGCAGCGCCGTCCCCCAACAGGGATCCTCCTATGGCTACACCTTC. It encodes CSAVPQQGSSYGYTF.

The chain carries TRBV2 and TRBJ1-1, with D maybe TRBD1 (6 bases). V shed 2 bases and J shed 5 bases, with 15 bases lying between them. Germline-derived CDR1 and CDR2 are SNHLY and FYNNEI. The CDR3 has 15 residues. The DNA of the CDR3 is TGTGCCAGCAGTGAAAGTAGGGGGGGCCGTACTGAAGCTTTCTTT. Translation gives CASSESRGGRTEAFF.

CDR3 region: CAWRDRTHEQYF. In nucleotides, the CDR3 is TGTGCCTGGAGGGACAGGACCCACGAGCAGTACTTC. The rearrangement links TRBV30 to TRBJ2-7; TRBD1 matches 7 bases. Germline V gene lookup returns CDR1 GTSNPN and CDR2 SVGIG (reference sequence). V was clipped by 3 bases and J by 5 bases; unmatched bases: 4. The CDR3 is 12 residues long.

This rearrangement joins TRBV7-9 to TRBJ1-1, with D uncertain. The CDR3 spans 14 residues. V was shortened by 1 base and J by 0 bases, with 6 bases between the two germline ends. The germline V gene has CDR1 SEHNR and CDR2 FQNEAQ (reference sequence). CDR3 DNA sequence: TGTGCCAGCAGCTTAGTGGCAGTGAACACTGAAGCTTTCTTT. Protein: CASSLVAVNTEAFF.

This clone has just a few counts. The V call is TRBV19, the J call TRBJ2-1; the D gene is possibly TRBD1 (6 bases). The V gene's germline CDR1 is LNHDA and CDR2 SQIVND (reference sequence). This CDR3 spans 16 amino acids. The germline V and J ends were trimmed by 5 bases and 2 bases, with 16 bases remaining between them. This chain's CDR3 is CASSSKPGQAYNEQFF. In DNA form, the CDR3 reads TGTGCCAGTAGTTCCAAACCGGGACAAGCCTACAATGAGCAGTTCTTC.

The chain joins TRBV3-1 (or the pseudogene TRBV3-2) to TRBJ1-6; no clear D gene. The CDR3 loop spans 14 amino acids. Germline V gene lookup returns CDR1 LGHDT and CDR2 YNNKEL (reference sequence). V was trimmed by 6 bases and J by 0 bases, leaving 6 bases between them. This CDR3 is CASRASSYNSPLHF. DNA for the CDR3: TGTGCCAGCAGAGCCAGCTCCTATAATTCACCCCTCCACTTT.

The chain combines TRBV5-1 with TRBJ2-3, with D possibly being TRBD1 or TRBD2 (6 bases each). V was cut by 5 bases and J by 1 base, with 14 bases left in between. Germline values: CDR1 SGHRS, CDR2 YFSETQ. The CDR3 sequence is 15 residues long. The CDR3 nucleotides read TGCGCCAGCAGAGGGGGGAGAAGCGGCACAGATACGCAGTATTTT. This translates into CASRGGRSGTDTQYF.

The chain couples TRBV13 to TRBJ2-3; possibly TRBD1 for D (6 bases). Per the germline V gene, CDR1 is PRHDT and CDR2 is FYEKMQ (reference sequence). The V gene lost 5 bases and the J gene lost 2 bases, with 14 bases spanning the gap. The CDR3 has 15 amino acids. CDR3 region: CASSRIQGNTDTQYF. In nucleotides, the CDR3 is TGTGCCAGCAGCCGAATACAGGGAAACACAGATACGCAGTATTTT.

V is TRBV4-1 and J is TRBJ1-1, with 7 bases lining up with TRBD1. The CDR3 consists of 14 residues. Germline V gene lookup returns CDR1 MGHRA and CDR2 YSYEKL. Germline trimming cut 4 bases from V and 3 bases from J; bases unmatched to any gene: 5. This chain's CDR3 is CASSPNRGYTEAFF. The CDR3 DNA is TGCGCCAGCAGCCCGAACAGGGGCTACACTGAAGCTTTCTTT.

V is TRBV10-3 and J is TRBJ1-4, with 7 bases matching TRBD1. Trimming took 6 bases from V and 5 from J; bases not matched to a gene: 9. The CDR3 spans 15 residues. Germline V CDR1 and CDR2: ENHRY, SYGVKD. For the CDR3, the DNA is TGTGCCATCAGAGAAACACAGGGGCCGAATGAAAAACTGTTTTTT. Translation: CAIRETQGPNEKLFF.

The V gene is TRBV5-1, the J gene TRBJ1-1, with D hard to call. Trimming left V 1 base short and J 2 bases short, with 15 bases between. The germline V gene has CDR1 SGHRS and CDR2 YFSETQ. This CDR3 region has 16 residues. CDR3 loop: CASSLLPSNVNTEAFF. Here the CDR3 DNA reads TGCGCCAGCAGCTTGCTTCCGTCGAACGTTAACACTGAAGCTTTCTTT.

V and J are TRBV28 and TRBJ1-5, with a weak D call TRBD1 (5 bases). The germline V gene has CDR1 MDHEN and CDR2 SYDVKM. The CDR3 has 16 amino acids. The V and J ends lost 1 base and 4 bases respectively, with 14 bases between them. Here the CDR3 reads CASSLLLGGENQPQHF. The DNA for the CDR3 is TGTGCCAGCAGTTTATTATTGGGGGGAGAAAATCAGCCCCAGCATTTT.

The chain carries TRBV19 and TRBJ1-3; the D gene is possibly TRBD1 (5 bases). The CDR3 is 17 amino acids. Trimming removed 0 bases at V and 1 base at J, with 13 bases between. Germline V gene sequence: CDR1 LNHDA, CDR2 SQIVND (reference sequence). This CDR3 is CASSIEDISTSGNTIYF. Written as DNA, the CDR3 is TGTGCCAGTAGTATAGAGGACATTTCCACTTCTGGAAACACCATATATTTT. The variable domain in full, with the rest retrieved from reference TRBV19 and TRBJ1-3, is DGGITQSPKYLFRKEGQNVTLSCEQNLNHDAMYWYRQDPGQGLRLIYYSQIVNDFQKGDIAEGYSVSREKKESFPLTVTSAQKNPTAFYLCASSIEDISTSGNTIYFGEGSWLTVV.

The rearrangement joins TRBV19 to TRBJ2-1, with TRBD2 matching 9 bases. Germline V gene lookup returns CDR1 LNHDA and CDR2 SQIVND (reference sequence). Trimming cost V 3 bases and J 0 bases; bases outside gene matches: 6. There are 17 residues in the CDR3. CDR3 coding DNA: TGTGCCAGTAGTATTAGCGGGGGCGAGAGCTCCTACAATGAGCAGTTCTTC. Translation gives CASSISGGESSYNEQFF. Looking up the rest from reference TRBV19 and TRBJ2-1 gives the full variable domain: DGGITQSPKYLFRKEGQNVTLSCEQNLNHDAMYWYRQDPGQGLRLIYYSQIVNDFQKGDIAEGYSVSREKKESFPLTVTSAQKNPTAFYLCASSISGGESSYNEQFFGPGTRLTVL.

This clone was seen a handful of times. The chain links TRBV3-1 (or the pseudogene TRBV3-2) to TRBJ2-1, with D maybe TRBD2 (6 bases). CDR1 LGHDT and CDR2 YNNKEL come from the germline V gene (reference sequence). The CDR3 loop spans 14 amino acids. Deletions cut 1 base from V and 4 bases from J, with 8 bases between. The CDR3 DNA sequence: TGTGCCAGCAGCCAAGGACTAGAATACAATGAGCAGTTCTTC. Translation gives CASSQGLEYNEQFF.

This chain uses TRBV27 with TRBJ2-3, with 9 nucleotides matching TRBD2. With 3 bases clipped from V and 6 bases from J, the junction kept 7 bases outside the gene matches. CDR3 length equals 15 residues. From germline, CDR1 is MNHEY and CDR2 SMNVEV (reference sequence). CDR3 nucleotide sequence: TGTGCCAGCAGTTTCGGCGGGGGGGCAGTTGATACGCAGTATTTT. Protein sequence: CASSFGGGAVDTQYF.